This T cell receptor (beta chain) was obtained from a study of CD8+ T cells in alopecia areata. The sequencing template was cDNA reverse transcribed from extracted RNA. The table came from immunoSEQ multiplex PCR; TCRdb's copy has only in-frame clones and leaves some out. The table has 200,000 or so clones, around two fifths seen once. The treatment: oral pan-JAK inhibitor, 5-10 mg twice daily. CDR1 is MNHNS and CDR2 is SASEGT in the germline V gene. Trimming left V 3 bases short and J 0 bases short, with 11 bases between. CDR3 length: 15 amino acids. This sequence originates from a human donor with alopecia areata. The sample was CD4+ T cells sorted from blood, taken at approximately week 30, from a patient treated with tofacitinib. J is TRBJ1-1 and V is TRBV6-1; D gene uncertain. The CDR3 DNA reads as TGTGCCAGCAGTGAGATGGCCAATATGAACACTGAAGCTTTCTTT. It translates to CASSEMANMNTEAFF.